One and the same sample provided the 29 T cell receptor beta chains below, sequenced in a study of blood T cell repertoires in COVID-19. Some clones are missing from TCRdb's copy, which holds only in-frame ones; the method was immunoSEQ multiplex PCR. The sample lists around 99,000 clones; approximately 87% were seen once. Sequenced sample: peripheral blood. The receptors shown here come from a woman aged 45-65 years with acute or convalescent COVID-19.

The rearrangement links TRBV2 to TRBJ1-2, with TRBD1 as a possible D gene (6 bases). The CDR3 totals 13 residues. V shed 4 bases and J shed 4 bases, with 10 bases lying between them. Germline CDR1 reads SNHLY; CDR2 reads FYNNEI. The CDR3 is CASSVDRGYGYTF. In DNA, the CDR3 is TGTGCCAGCAGTGTGGACAGAGGCTATGGCTACACCTTC.

The V call is TRBV15, the J call TRBJ1-1, with TRBD1 as a possible D gene (5 bases). The CDR3 consists of 14 residues. Germline V gene lookup returns CDR1 LNHNV and CDR2 YYDKDF (reference sequence). V lost 4 bases, J lost 1 base, and 10 bases lay in between. The CDR3 DNA sequence: TGTGCCACCAGCACCAGGGAGGGGAACACTGAAGCTTTCTTT. Translating it yields CATSTREGNTEAFF.

This chain links TRBV6-1 with TRBJ1-2, with unresolved D. Between the trimmed V and J ends, which lost 0 bases and 8 bases, there was a span of 4 bases. Germline CDR1 is MNHNS and CDR2 is SASEGT. This CDR3 region has 11 residues. The CDR3 DNA sequence: TGTGCCAGCAGTGAAGCGCGGGGCTACACCTTC. Translating it yields CASSEARGYTF.

The rearrangement joins TRBV10-3 to TRBJ1-2; 7 bases are shared with TRBD1. The CDR3 has 12 amino acids. Germline values: CDR1 ENHRY, CDR2 SYGVKD. With 8 bases clipped from V and 2 bases from J, the junction kept 2 bases outside the gene matches. The CDR3, as DNA: TGTGCCATCGCGACAGGGAACTATGGCTACACCTTC. Amino acid sequence: CAIATGNYGYTF.

The rearrangement links TRBV23-1 to TRBJ1-5; D not certain. TRBV23-1 is annotated as an ORF whose role is uncertain. Trimming left V 2 bases short and J 3 bases short, with 26 bases between. CDR3 length: 20 residues. CDR3 DNA sequence: TGCGCCAGCAGTCAACGCCGAAAATCGAGGGCGGGGAATTTCAATCAGCCCCAGCATTTT. Translated: CASSQRRKSRAGNFNQPQHF.

This chain connects TRBV6-5 to TRBJ1-3, with D possibly matching TRBD1 (5 bases). V was cut by 7 bases and J by 2 bases, with 15 bases left in between. The CDR3 contains 15 residues. Germline V gene lookup returns CDR1 MNHEY and CDR2 SVGAGI. CDR3 loop: CASKQARGTGNTIYF. In nucleotides, the CDR3 is TGTGCCAGCAAACAGGCCCGGGGGACTGGAAACACCATATATTTT.

The V call is TRBV6-1, the J call TRBJ2-1, with 15 positions matching TRBD2. The germline CDR1 and CDR2 sequences are MNHNS and SASEGT. This CDR3 has 15 residues. Unmatched junction bases numbered 4, after V lost 6 bases and J lost 7 bases. CDR3 DNA sequence: TGTGCCAGCAGCCGGACTAGCGGGGGGGCAAATGAGCAGTTCTTC. Translated: CASSRTSGGANEQFF.

This clone turned up a few times. The chain uses TRBV7-8 and TRBJ1-5; 7 bases align to TRBD1. V lost 5 bases, J lost 2 bases, and 6 bases stayed unmatched. CDR1 and CDR2 (germline): SGHVS, FQNEAQ. The CDR3 consists of 15 residues. The CDR3 bases are TGTGCCAGCAGCCCCCGAGGGACAGGCAATCAGCCCCAGCATTTT. Amino acids: CASSPRGTGNQPQHF.

V and J are TRBV6-4 and TRBJ2-1, with D perhaps matching TRBD1 (6 bases). Germline loops: CDR1 MRHNA, CDR2 SNTAGT. The CDR3 contains 13 residues. Trimming removed 6 bases at V and 4 bases at J, with 10 bases between. This chain's CDR3 is CASSATGYNEQFF. The CDR3 bases are TGTGCCAGCAGCGCGACAGGTTACAATGAGCAGTTCTTC.

The chain uses TRBV27 and TRBJ2-1, with 10 bases fitting TRBD2. The J segment lost 3 bases and the V segment lost 3 bases, leaving 8 bases of the junction unmatched. Germline V gene lookup returns CDR1 MNHEY and CDR2 SMNVEV (reference sequence). This CDR3 comprises 17 residues. The CDR3 region is CASSLPVAGGLYNEQFF. In DNA form, the CDR3 reads TGTGCCAGCAGTTTGCCCGTAGCGGGGGGCCTCTACAATGAGCAGTTCTTC.

This sequence joins TRBV19 and TRBJ1-5; 10 bases are a match to TRBD1. V trimming: 6 bases; J trimming: 2 bases; junction bases outside the gene matches: 1. CDR1 LNHDA and CDR2 SQIVND come from the germline V gene (reference sequence). The CDR3 loop spans 14 amino acids. DNA for the CDR3: TGTGCCAGTAGAGGGACAGGGGGCAATCAGCCCCAGCATTTT. It yields the protein CASRGTGGNQPQHF. The complete variable domain, with remaining parts taken from reference TRBV19 and TRBJ1-5, reads DGGITQSPKYLFRKEGQNVTLSCEQNLNHDAMYWYRQDPGQGLRLIYYSQIVNDFQKGDIAEGYSVSREKKESFPLTVTSAQKNPTAFYLCASRGTGGNQPQHFGDGTRLSIL.

This rearrangement joins TRBV5-1 to TRBJ2-7, with 10 nucleotides matching TRBD1. J gave up 2 bases and V 7 bases, and 9 bases lay outside the gene matches. CDR3 length: 15 amino acids. Germline CDR1 is SGHRS and CDR2 is YFSETQ. CDR3 protein: CASVPDRGLTYEQYF. CDR3 DNA sequence: TGCGCCAGCGTACCTGACAGGGGGCTCACCTACGAGCAGTACTTC.

This clone has a handful of counts. This chain uses TRBV6-5 with TRBJ1-5; D unresolved. Germline V gene lookup returns CDR1 MNHEY and CDR2 SVGAGI. Trimming shortened V by 4 bases and J by 6 bases, and 10 bases separated the two germline ends. The CDR3 has 13 amino acids. The CDR3 here is CASSSVGSQPQHF. The CDR3 DNA reads TGTGCCAGCAGTTCGGTGGGGAGTCAGCCCCAGCATTTT.

The chain recombines TRBV28 with TRBJ1-2; possible D gene TRBD1, 6 bases. CDR3 length: 14 residues. Germline-derived CDR1 and CDR2 are MDHEN and SYDVKM. V was clipped by 7 bases and J by 7 bases, with 19 bases between them. CDR3 bases: TGTGCCAGCACCGTCGGGGGGGCGTACGGTGGCTACACCTTC. Its translation is CASTVGGAYGGYTF.

The chain carries TRBV7-9 and TRBJ1-2; the D is unclear. V gave up 2 bases and J gave up 4 bases, with 14 bases separating them. The germline gives CDR1 SEHNR, CDR2 FQNEAQ (reference sequence). CDR3 size: 15 residues. CDR3 sequence reads: CASSLKLAEPYGYTF. CDR3 nucleotides: TGTGCCAGCAGCTTAAAACTGGCGGAACCCTATGGCTACACCTTC.

The chain is built from TRBV19 and TRBJ1-5; a possible D gene is TRBD1 (6 bases). The CDR3 covers 12 residues. Trimming took 6 bases from V and 6 from J, leaving 9 bases between them. Germline loops: CDR1 LNHDA, CDR2 SQIVND (reference sequence). The CDR3 sequence is CASRAGVQPQHF. DNA for the CDR3: TGTGCCAGTAGAGCAGGGGTTCAGCCCCAGCATTTT.

V usage is TRBV14 and J usage is TRBJ1-5, with no clear D. The CDR3 extends over 13 amino acids. V lost 1 base, J lost 7 bases, and 8 bases lay in between. Germline CDR1 SGHDN, CDR2 FVKESK. The CDR3 DNA reads TGTGCCAGCAGCCAAGGAAGCCAACAGCCCCAGCATTTT. It codes for CASSQGSQQPQHF.

The chain combines TRBV18 with TRBJ1-1; D is unresolved. V shed 3 bases and J shed 0 bases, with 5 bases lying between them. CDR3 length: 13 residues. CDR1 and CDR2 from the germline V gene are KGHSH and LQKENI. The CDR3 DNA sequence: TGTGCCAGCTCACCCTACGTGAACACTGAAGCTTTCTTT. It translates to CASSPYVNTEAFF.

This clone was seen a few times. The J gene is TRBJ1-2, the V gene TRBV28; tentative D call: TRBD1 (6 bases). CDR1 and CDR2 (germline): MDHEN, SYDVKM. V shed 6 bases and J shed 7 bases, with 18 bases lying between them. The CDR3 runs to 14 residues. The CDR3 DNA reads TGTGCCAGCAGCGTCATCGGGGGGCCTAGTGGCTACACCTTC. This encodes CASSVIGGPSGYTF.

The V gene is TRBV7-7, the J gene TRBJ1-4, with no clear D. In germline, CDR1 is SSHAT, CDR2 FNYEAQ (reference sequence). The CDR3 consists of 13 residues. Trimming pared 3 bases from V and 6 bases from J, leaving 8 bases between. The CDR3 coding sequence is TGTGCCAGCAGCTTCTCCCGGGATGAAAAACTGTTTTTT. This codes for CASSFSRDEKLFF.

The rearrangement uses TRBV12-3 or TRBV12-4 and TRBJ1-1; D might be TRBD1 (5 bases). The CDR3 sequence is 13 residues long. Trimming removed 2 bases at V and 5 bases at J, with 9 bases between. The DNA for the CDR3 is TGTGCCAGCAGTTTAACAGGAAGGACTGAAGCTTTCTTT. This translates into CASSLTGRTEAFF.

The chain recombines TRBV5-6 with TRBJ1-2; 9 nucleotides match TRBD1. V shed 4 bases, J shed 8 bases, and the junction held 12 bases outside the gene matches. This CDR3 has 15 amino acids. The germline V gene has CDR1 SGHDT and CDR2 YYEEEE. The DNA for the CDR3 is TGTGCCAGCAGCACTGACACAGGGGGCAATAGAGGCTACACCTTC. Its translation is CASSTDTGGNRGYTF.

The chain uses TRBV15 and TRBJ1-2; 8 bases fit TRBD1. CDR3 length: 15 residues. Per the germline V gene, CDR1 is LNHNV and CDR2 is YYDKDF (reference sequence). Germline trimming cut 0 bases from V and 7 bases from J; bases unmatched to any gene: 7. CDR3 protein: CATSRETGGMSGYTF. The CDR3 DNA is TGTGCCACCAGCAGAGAAACAGGGGGGATGTCTGGCTACACCTTC.

In its sample, this clone was seen once. The V and J genes are TRBV19 and TRBJ2-6, with TRBD1 matching 11 bases. The V and J ends lost 5 bases and 0 bases, in that order; junction bases with no gene match: 3. The CDR3 contains 17 residues. CDR1 is LNHDA, CDR2 SQIVND, per germline (reference sequence). Here the CDR3 reads CASSPGTGGSGANVLTF. Here the CDR3 DNA reads TGTGCCAGTAGTCCGGGGACAGGGGGCTCTGGGGCCAACGTCCTGACTTTC.

This sequence joins TRBV28 and TRBJ1-2; D ambiguous. This CDR3 has 12 residues. V was cut by 2 bases and J by 2 bases, with 3 bases left in between. Germline lookup yields CDR1 MDHEN and CDR2 SYDVKM. The chain's CDR3 is CASSLQNYGYTF. The CDR3 region has the DNA TGTGCCAGCAGTTTACAAAACTATGGCTACACCTTC.

V is TRBV2 and J is TRBJ2-7, with 8 bases identical to TRBD2. Germline loops: CDR1 SNHLY, CDR2 FYNNEI. V lost 8 bases to trimming and J lost 4 bases; unmatched junction nucleotides: 13. The CDR3 has 15 residues. The CDR3 DNA sequence: TGTGCCAGCTCCCCGGGGGGGGCGACGTTTTACGAGCAGTACTTC. Protein: CASSPGGATFYEQYF.

This chain uses TRBV19 with TRBJ2-7; 9 bases match TRBD1. CDR1 and CDR2 (germline): LNHDA, SQIVND (reference sequence). V dropped 3 bases and J dropped 3; count of bases not matched to a gene: 18. CDR3 length equals 19 residues. DNA of the CDR3: TGTGCCAGTAGTATCTGGATTGTCAGTTCCGGGACAGGGAACTACGAGCAGTACTTC. This translates into CASSIWIVSSGTGNYEQYF.

The CDR3 nucleotides are TGTGCCAGCAGGGGGGCCGGGACAGGGGAGACCTACGAGCAGTACTTC. Amino acid sequence: CASRGAGTGETYEQYF. The V call is TRBV28, the J call TRBJ2-7, with 10 nucleotides matching TRBD1. V dropped 6 bases and J dropped 2; count of bases not matched to a gene: 10. The CDR3 length is 16 residues. Per the germline V gene, CDR1 is MDHEN and CDR2 is SYDVKM.

This clone was seen at least ten times. The J gene is TRBJ2-2, the V gene TRBV21-1; the table's D call TRBD2 went unverified against the DNA. TRBV21-1 is a known pseudogene. This CDR3 has 14 residues. The CDR3 DNA reads TGTGCCACCAGTAGGACTCCGGACACCGGGGAGCTGTTTTTT. Protein: CATSRTPDTGELFF.